This T cell receptor beta chain was recorded in a study of human T cells and chemical hapten exposure. At the level of the study: There were per-sample TCR yield variations, arising mainly from small pooled library volume differences.

General study results and limits: TCRs exceeding a frequency of 1 in 1000 stayed unchanged under DPC sensitization.

Total RNA was isolated from whole blood that had not been fractionated. This clonotype was counted many times. What it binds is not known. Library preparation tagged each individual cDNA molecule with a unique molecular identifier. Original handling: Per sample, the median was about 95,000 TCRs, with values from 23,224 to 690,600. Each CDR3 protein is one row after TCRdb ran MiXCR on the 5' RACE reads. TCRdb, not the authors, supplied the V and J calls. The repertoire includes 130,000 or so distinct CDR3 sequences, roughly 4% of them detected once, and about 1.3% sits in the top ten. Per the germline V gene, CDR1 is LGHNA and CDR2 is YNFKEQ. This CDR3 is 17 amino acids long. Trimming at V came to 4 bases and at J to 4 bases, leaving 13 bases not matched to a gene.

The chain carries TRBV4-2 and TRBJ2-1; 7 nucleotides agree with TRBD1. This receptor was obtained from a female donor in good health. Here the CDR3 reads CASSLAPRDRVYNEQFF. CDR3 nucleotide sequence: TGTGCCAGCAGCCTAGCGCCTCGGGACAGAGTTTACAATGAGCAGTTCTTC.